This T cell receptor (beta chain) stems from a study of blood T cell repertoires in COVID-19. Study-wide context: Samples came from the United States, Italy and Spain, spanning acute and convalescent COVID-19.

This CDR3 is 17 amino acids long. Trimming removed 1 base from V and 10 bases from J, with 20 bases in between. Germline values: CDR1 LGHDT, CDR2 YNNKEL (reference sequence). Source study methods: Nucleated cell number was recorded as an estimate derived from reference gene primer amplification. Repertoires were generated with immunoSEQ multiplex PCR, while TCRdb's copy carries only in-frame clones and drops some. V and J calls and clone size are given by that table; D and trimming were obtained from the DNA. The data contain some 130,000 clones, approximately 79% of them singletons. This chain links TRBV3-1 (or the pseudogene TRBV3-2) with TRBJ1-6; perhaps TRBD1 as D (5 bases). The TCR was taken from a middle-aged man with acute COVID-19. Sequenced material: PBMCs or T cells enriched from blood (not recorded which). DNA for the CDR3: TGTGCCAGCAGCCAAGTGGATGGTCGGGGGTTCGGATCACCCCTCCACTTT. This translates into CASSQVDGRGFGSPLHF.